This is a list of T cell receptor beta chains from one sample in a study of blood T cell repertoires in COVID-19. The method was immunoSEQ multiplex PCR; TCRdb's version includes in-frame clones alone and lacks a portion of them. The sample lists some 200,000 clones, roughly 86% occurring once. Sequencing was carried out using peripheral blood. The receptors originated from a man aged 70-80 years with acute or convalescent COVID-19. The CDR3 runs from the conserved cysteine through the conserved F or W. The order of the fields is D gene, V gene, CDR3 length, CDR3 protein. A D gene is named only where the DNA matches it firmly.

>TRBD1|TRBV19|15
CASSILGQGDQPQHF
>TRBD1|TRBV5-8|17
CASSLAPGQGSNYGYTF
>-|TRBV7-2|15
CASSPQTLPTGELFF
>-|TRBV9|14
CASSPSGQNTEAFF
>TRBD1|TRBV27|15
CASSPLGTGEGKLFF
>TRBD2|TRBV9|19
CASSETTASGGGSTETQYF
>-|TRBV10-1|15
CASSHGYLGTDTQYF
>-|TRBV12-3/TRBV12-4|12
CASSLPRGELFF
>-|TRBV7-9|12
CASSLDSYGYTF
>-|TRBV11-1|15
CASSPEGLRSYEQYF
>-|TRBV7-2|17
CASSFAGGAYGNQPQHF
>TRBD1|TRBV4-1|15
CASSLYAGGRQPQHF
>-|TRBV5-1|13
CASSLLSTDTQYF
>TRBD1|TRBV11-2|16
CASSLSSRGRNYGYTF
>-|TRBV7-9|16
CASSLAFQGDTDTQYF
>TRBD1|TRBV6-6|12
CASSQGGEKLFF
>TRBD1|TRBV7-9|14
CASSTPAGTGIQYF